One sample yielded the 27 T cell receptor beta chains listed below, sequenced in a study of T cells in Graves' hyperthyroidism and ophthalmopathy. TCR beta CDR3 regions were amplified from RNA. First-round RT-PCR targeting the TCR CDR3 was performed with the HTBI primer set. TCRdb re-analysed the multiplex PCR reads in MiXCR, keeping a single row per CDR3 protein. The sample carries under 600,000 distinct CDR3 sequences, 15% to 20% recorded once. Source material: blood. These receptors came from a woman aged 40 to 50 with Graves' ophthalmopathy.

This clonotype has ten or more counts. V is TRBV18 and J is TRBJ2-3; 8 bases are shared with TRBD2. Trimming cost V 1 base and J 5 bases; bases outside gene matches: 5. CDR1 is KGHSH, CDR2 LQKENI, per germline. This CDR3 spans 15 amino acids. The CDR3 region has the DNA TGTGCCAGCTCACCACGCACTAGCGGAAAAGATACGCAGTATTTT. Amino acid sequence: CASSPRTSGKDTQYF.

At least ten counts were recorded for this clonotype. V and J are TRBV5-1 and TRBJ1-1, with unresolved D. Germline CDR1 reads SGHRS; CDR2 reads YFSETQ. The CDR3 length is 13 residues. Trimming took 3 bases from V and 2 from J, leaving 8 bases between them. For the CDR3, the DNA is TGCGCCAGCAGCTGGCAGGAAAACACTGAAGCTTTCTTT. It codes for CASSWQENTEAFF.

This clonotype showed up many times. The chain couples TRBV2 to TRBJ2-1; 7 nucleotides line up with TRBD1. The CDR3 covers 13 residues. V lost 6 bases and J lost 4; bases outside the gene matches: 3. Germline assignment: CDR1 SNHLY and CDR2 FYNNEI. CDR3 residues: CASSEQGYNEQFF. In nucleotides, the CDR3 is TGTGCCAGCAGCGAACAGGGGTACAATGAGCAGTTCTTC. The variable domain in full, with the rest retrieved from reference TRBV2 and TRBJ2-1, is EPEVTQTPSHQVTQMGQEVILRCVPISNHLYFYWYRQILGQKVEFLVSFYNNEISEKSEIFDDQFSVERPDGSNFTLKIRSTKLEDSAMYFCASSEQGYNEQFFGPGTRLTVL.

The chain couples TRBV13 to TRBJ2-7; TRBD2 matches at 8 bases. The length of the CDR3 is 16 residues. Germline lookup yields CDR1 PRHDT and CDR2 FYEKMQ (reference sequence). V gave up 0 bases and J gave up 2 bases; unmatched junction bases: 6. The CDR3 DNA reads as TGTGCCAGCAGCTTAGGCCTCCGGGGGGGGGCCTACGAGCAGTACTTC. This encodes CASSLGLRGGAYEQYF.

This clonotype was recorded many times. The chain employs TRBV20-1 and TRBJ1-2; TRBD1 is a possible D gene (5 bases). Germline assignment: CDR1 DFQATT and CDR2 SNEGSKA (reference sequence). The CDR3 length is 13 residues. V was pared by 5 bases and J by 6 bases, with 16 bases between. The CDR3 DNA follows: TGCAGTGCTCTTACCCAGGGTATCGATGGCTACACCTTC. It is translated as CSALTQGIDGYTF.

This clonotype was recorded only once. The chain joins TRBV5-4 to TRBJ1-1, with D tentatively TRBD1 (5 bases). The CDR3 runs 14 residues. Germline V gene sequence: CDR1 SGHNT, CDR2 YYREEE (reference sequence). Trimming removed 5 bases from V and 5 bases from J, with 16 bases in between. The chain's CDR3 is CASRQGTVGTEAFF. CDR3 DNA sequence: TGTGCCAGCAGGCAGGGTACTGTGGGGACTGAAGCTTTCTTT.

This clonotype was found many times. The V gene is TRBV5-1, the J gene TRBJ2-3, with 8 nucleotides matching TRBD2. The CDR3 is 16 residues long. In germline, CDR1 is SGHRS, CDR2 YFSETQ. V lost 0 bases and J lost 4; bases outside the gene matches: 7. Written as DNA, the CDR3 is TGCGCCAGCAGCTTGGTTCAAGCGGGAGTAGCAGATACGCAGTATTTT. It encodes CASSLVQAGVADTQYF.

Regarding this clonotype: A read error may be the cause here, since a much bigger clone is one base away. The V call is TRBV20-1, the J call TRBJ2-3; 7 bases match TRBD1. CDR3 length: 14 amino acids. The junction had 7 bases not matched to a gene; V was cut back by 5 bases and J by 2 bases. Germline loops: CDR1 DFQATT, CDR2 SNEGSKA (reference sequence). CDR3 bases: TGCAGTGCTCTCGACAGGGAAAACACAGATACGCAGTATTTT. Protein product: CSALDRENTDTQYF.

The rearrangement uses TRBV2 and TRBJ1-2; D is uncertain. The germline CDR1 and CDR2 sequences are SNHLY and FYNNEI. The CDR3 loop spans 14 amino acids. Trimming shortened V by 6 bases and J by 3 bases, and 14 bases separated the two germline ends. This CDR3 is CASSLVARDYGYTF. The CDR3 DNA reads TGTGCCAGCAGCTTAGTAGCTCGGGACTATGGCTACACCTTC.

The rearrangement links TRBV6-2 or TRBV6-3 to TRBJ2-2; no clear D gene. The germline V gene has CDR1 MNHEY and CDR2 SVGEGT. The CDR3 length is 17 residues. With 5 bases removed from V and 4 bases from J, the gap between germline ends came to 20 bases. CDR3 sequence: CASSSLKAVPSTGELFF. The CDR3 nucleotides read TGTGCCAGCAGTAGCCTTAAGGCGGTTCCCTCCACCGGGGAGCTGTTTTTT.

This chain joins TRBV6-5 and TRBJ2-2, with TRBD1 matching over 8 bases. Germline V gene lookup returns CDR1 MNHEY and CDR2 SVGAGI. This CDR3 has 17 amino acids. The junction had 9 bases not matched to a gene; V was cut back by 4 bases and J by 2 bases. CDR3 coding DNA: TGTGCCAGCAGTTCCACCGGGACAGGACTCAACACCGGGGAGCTGTTTTTT. Translating it yields CASSSTGTGLNTGELFF.

The genes are TRBV20-1 and TRBJ2-3, with D possibly being TRBD1 (6 bases). The V gene's germline CDR1 is DFQATT and CDR2 SNEGSKA (reference sequence). The ends were cut back, 7 bases at V and 8 bases at J, with 13 bases in the middle. The CDR3 contains 11 residues. In DNA, the CDR3 is TGCAGTGGGTCTGAGGGGGTTACGCAGTATTTT. Translation gives CSGSEGVTQYF.

A remark on this clonotype: A junction boundary mismatches the germline segment, possibly from a read error. The chain recombines TRBV10-3 with TRBJ2-2; D gene unclear. Germline V gives CDR1 ENHRY, CDR2 SYGVKD. The CDR3 sequence is 15 residues long. The CDR3 DNA reads as TGTGCCACCAGTGAGAATCAGGTCCGGACCGGGGAGCTGTTTTTT. Translation gives CATSENQVRTGELFF.

This clonotype has ten or more counts. This chain connects TRBV9 to TRBJ2-7; tentatively, D is TRBD1 or TRBD2 (5 bases each). This CDR3 has 14 amino acids. The germline CDR1 and CDR2 sequences are SGDLS and YYNGEE. Trimming removed 0 bases from V and 2 bases from J, with 9 bases in between. Here the CDR3 DNA reads TGTGCCAGCAGCGTAGAAGGGGACCCCTACGAGCAGTACTTC. Translation gives CASSVEGDPYEQYF.

This clonotype was seen ten or more times. This chain joins TRBV2 and TRBJ1-5; D unresolved. The V end was cut by 7 bases, the J end by 4 bases, with 14 bases between. The CDR3 totals 14 residues. Germline lookup yields CDR1 SNHLY and CDR2 FYNNEI. The CDR3 DNA reads TGTGCCAGCACGAGGGAGGCACCGAATCAGCCCCAGCATTTT. It is translated as CASTREAPNQPQHF. Full variable domain (rest looked up from reference TRBV2 and TRBJ1-5): EPEVTQTPSHQVTQMGQEVILRCVPISNHLYFYWYRQILGQKVEFLVSFYNNEISEKSEIFDDQFSVERPDGSNFTLKIRSTKLEDSAMYFCASTREAPNQPQHFGDGTRLSIL.

This clonotype has at least ten counts. The chain uses TRBV5-1 and TRBJ2-1, with a possible D match to TRBD2 (6 bases). CDR3 length: 13 residues. CDR1 and CDR2 (germline): SGHRS, YFSETQ. Deletions cut 4 bases from V and 7 bases from J, with 12 bases between. The CDR3 loop reads CASSAGLYNEQFF. The DNA of the CDR3 is TGCGCCAGCAGCGCGGGACTGTATAATGAGCAGTTCTTC. Full variable domain (outside the CDR3, taken from reference TRBV5-1 and TRBJ2-1): KAGVTQTPRYLIKTRGQQVTLSCSPISGHRSVSWYQQTPGQGLQFLFEYFSETQRNKGNFPGRFSGRQFSNSRSEMNVSTLELGDSALYLCASSAGLYNEQFFGPGTRLTVL.

This clonotype was seen a few times. The V and J genes are TRBV20-1 and TRBJ2-7; D not certain. Germline CDR1 reads DFQATT; CDR2 reads SNEGSKA (reference sequence). Deletions cut 6 bases from V and 3 bases from J, with 18 bases between. The CDR3 extends over 14 amino acids. CDR3 in amino acids: CSATLGLFYYEQYF. The CDR3, as DNA: TGCAGTGCCACACTCGGTCTATTCTACTACGAGCAGTACTTC.

Comment on this clonotype: This clone may be a read error of a much larger clone one base away. The V call is TRBV3-1, the J call TRBJ1-3; 7 nucleotides match TRBD1. The CDR3 has 14 residues. CDR1 and CDR2 from the germline V gene are LGHDT and YNNKEL (reference sequence). CDR3 residues: CAGSRTGAGNTIYF. For the CDR3, the DNA is TGTGCCGGCAGCCGCACAGGGGCCGGAAACACCATATATTTT.

At least ten counts were recorded for this clonotype. The J gene is TRBJ2-7, the V gene TRBV12-3 or TRBV12-4, with 7 bases fitting TRBD1. The CDR3 is 15 amino acids. V was pared by 2 bases and J by 1 base, with 5 bases of the junction left unmatched. The CDR3 sequence: CASSLKGAVSYEQYF. CDR3 bases: TGTGCCAGCAGTTTAAAGGGGGCTGTTTCCTACGAGCAGTACTTC.

This clonotype has a handful of counts. This chain connects TRBV7-9 to TRBJ2-1; D is unresolved. The germline gives CDR1 SEHNR, CDR2 FQNEAQ (reference sequence). V shed 8 bases and J shed 5 bases, with 13 bases lying between them. The CDR3 has 13 residues. CDR3 nucleotide sequence: TGTGCCAGCCGGGCAGATACGAACAATGAGCAGTTCTTC. Encoded protein: CASRADTNNEQFF.

Ten or more counts support this clonotype. The chain joins TRBV18 to TRBJ2-3; D is unresolved. This CDR3 comprises 12 residues. The V end was cut by 2 bases, the J end by 4 bases, with 4 bases between. CDR1 and CDR2 from the germline V gene are KGHSH and LQKENI. The CDR3 sequence is CASSPRADTQYF. The CDR3 DNA reads TGTGCCAGCTCACCAAGGGCAGATACGCAGTATTTT.

This sequence joins TRBV27 and TRBJ1-1, with a possible D match to TRBD1 (5 bases). V was shortened by 4 bases and J by 5 bases, with 8 bases between the two germline ends. The germline V gene encodes CDR1 MNHEY and CDR2 SMNVEV (reference sequence). The CDR3 length is 12 residues. The CDR3 DNA reads TGTGCCAGCAGTTCGGGGGTGACTGAAGCTTTCTTT. Encoded protein: CASSSGVTEAFF.

Only a few counts were recorded for this clonotype. The chain carries TRBV20-1 and TRBJ2-6; weak D call: TRBD2 (5 bases). The CDR3 is 15 residues long. Trimming pared 6 bases from V and 2 bases from J, leaving 14 bases between. CDR1 and CDR2 from the germline V gene are DFQATT and SNEGSKA (reference sequence). The CDR3 is CSADRGSPGANVLTF. Written as DNA, the CDR3 is TGCAGTGCCGACCGAGGGAGCCCTGGGGCCAACGTCCTGACTTTC.

This chain links TRBV10-3 with TRBJ1-1, with D tentatively TRBD1 (6 bases). CDR1 is ENHRY and CDR2 is SYGVKD in the germline V gene. Between the trimmed V and J ends, which lost 6 bases and 0 bases, there was a span of 8 bases. The CDR3 has 13 residues. The CDR3 DNA reads as TGTGCCATCAGGAGGGGGGTGAACACTGAAGCTTTCTTT. Its protein is CAIRRGVNTEAFF.

This clonotype came up a few times. The J gene is TRBJ2-5, the V gene TRBV30; TRBD1 matches at 8 bases. The CDR3 contains 16 residues. Unmatched junction bases numbered 10, after V lost 0 bases and J lost 4 bases. Germline CDR1 and CDR2: GTSNPN and SVGIG (reference sequence). In nucleotides, the CDR3 is TGTGCCTGGAGTGTACTGCCCTCCAGGGGGCGAGAGACCCAGTACTTC. Amino acids: CAWSVLPSRGRETQYF.

This clonotype appeared many times. The rearrangement joins TRBV28 to TRBJ2-4, with D possibly being TRBD1 or TRBD2 (6 bases each). The length of the CDR3 is 14 residues. The germline gives CDR1 MDHEN, CDR2 SYDVKM. Trimming stripped 5 bases from V and 9 bases from J, with 17 bases between. CDR3 protein: CASSPRQEGVIQYF. Here the CDR3 DNA reads TGTGCCAGCAGTCCCCGCCAGGAGGGGGTCATTCAGTACTTC.

V gene TRBV9 combines with J gene TRBJ2-7; D may be TRBD2 (5 bases). The CDR3 is 15 residues long. Trimming took 4 bases from V and 1 from J, leaving 15 bases between them. Germline assignment: CDR1 SGDLS and CDR2 YYNGEE. Here the CDR3 reads CASSPGMGKSYEQYF. DNA for the CDR3: TGTGCCAGCAGCCCGGGGATGGGAAAATCCTACGAGCAGTACTTC.